This TCR beta chain was sequenced during a study of blood T cell repertoires in COVID-19. Patients in Seattle were enrolled during active infection, then followed longitudinally. The table came from immunoSEQ multiplex PCR; TCRdb's copy has only in-frame clones and leaves some out. The sample lists 200,000 to 250,000 clones, approximately 83% occurring once. This CDR3 region has 13 residues. The J segment lost 3 bases and the V segment lost 7 bases, leaving 3 bases of the junction unmatched. The receptor's source is a woman aged 25-40 years with COVID-19, enrolled during active disease. V usage is TRBV12-3 or TRBV12-4 and J usage is TRBJ2-5, with 9 nucleotides matching TRBD2. The sample comprised peripheral blood. The CDR3: CASTRLAEETQYF. In nucleotides, the CDR3 is TGTGCCAGCACCAGACTAGCGGAAGAGACCCAGTACTTC.